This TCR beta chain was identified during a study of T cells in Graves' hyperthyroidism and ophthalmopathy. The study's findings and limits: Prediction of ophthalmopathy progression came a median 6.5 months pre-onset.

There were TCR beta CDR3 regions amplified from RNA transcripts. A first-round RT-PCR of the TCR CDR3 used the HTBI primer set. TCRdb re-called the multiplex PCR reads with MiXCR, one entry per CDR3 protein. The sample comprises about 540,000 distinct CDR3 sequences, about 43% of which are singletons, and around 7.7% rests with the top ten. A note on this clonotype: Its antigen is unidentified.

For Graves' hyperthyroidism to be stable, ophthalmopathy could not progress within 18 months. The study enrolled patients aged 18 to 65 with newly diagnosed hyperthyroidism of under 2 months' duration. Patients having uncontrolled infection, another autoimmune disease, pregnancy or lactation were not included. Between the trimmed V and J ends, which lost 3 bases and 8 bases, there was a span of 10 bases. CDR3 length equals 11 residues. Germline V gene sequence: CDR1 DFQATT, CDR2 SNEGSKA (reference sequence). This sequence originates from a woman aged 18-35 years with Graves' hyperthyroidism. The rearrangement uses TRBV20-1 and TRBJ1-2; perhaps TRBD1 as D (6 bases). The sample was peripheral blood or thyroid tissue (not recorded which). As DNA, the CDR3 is TGCAGTGCTAGTGGGGGCGACGGCTACACCTTC. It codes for CSASGGDGYTF.